These T cell receptor beta chains were read from a single sample in a study of blood T cell repertoires in COVID-19. TCRdb keeps only in-frame clones here, not all; method: immunoSEQ multiplex PCR. The sample consists of around 240,000 clones, approximately 85% of them appearing once. The sequencing sample was made of PBMCs or T cells enriched from blood (not recorded which). Receptors were obtained from a woman between 45 and 60 years old who had recovered from COVID-19. The CDR3 runs from the conserved cysteine through the conserved F or W. D genes are given only for firm matches. Expanded clones are given a class, and other clones once, few, many or no size at all.

>.|TRBJ1-1|13|.|TRBV5-1
TGCGCCAGCAGCTTGGAACTTAACACTGAAGCTTTCTTT
CASSLELNTEAFF
>.|TRBJ1-4|16|.|TRBV7-9
TGTGCCAGCAGCTTAACGACTTCCGCAACTAATGAAAAACTGTTTTTT
CASSLTTSATNEKLFF
>.|TRBJ2-1|13|.|TRBV12-3/TRBV12-4
TGTGCCAGCAGTTTTTACACGGGGAATGAGCAGTTCTTC
CASSFYTGNEQFF
>once|TRBJ1-1|13|.|TRBV29-1
TGCAGCGTTGGCGTCGCAGGGATAACTGAAGCTTTCTTT
CSVGVAGITEAFF
>.|TRBJ2-2|16|TRBD1|TRBV27
TGTGCCAGCAGTCCATGGACAGGGGCGAACACCGGGGAGCTGTTTTTT
CASSPWTGANTGELFF
>.|TRBJ1-2|12|TRBD1|TRBV6-5
TGTGCCAGAAGGGACAGCTCATATGGCTACACCTTC
CARRDSSYGYTF
>once|TRBJ2-3|13|.|TRBV28
TGTGCCAGCAGTCCTTGGCTTTCGGATACGCAGTATTTT
CASSPWLSDTQYF
>.|TRBJ2-3|18|.|TRBV27
TGTGCCAGCAGTCCTTTGGGGGGGCGTTATCGGGGCACAGATACGCAGTATTTT
CASSPLGGRYRGTDTQYF
>once|TRBJ2-7|14|.|TRBV6-2/TRBV6-3
TGTGCCAGCAGCCGCGGAGGGCCCTCTTACGAGCAGTACTTC
CASSRGGPSYEQYF
>once|TRBJ2-5|15|TRBD2|TRBV7-9
TGTGCCAGCAGCTACCCGACTAGCGGGCAAGAGACCCAGTACTTC
CASSYPTSGQETQYF
>.|TRBJ1-1|17|TRBD1|TRBV3-1/TRBV3-2
TGTGCCAGCAGCCCAAAACCGGGACAGGGGGCAAGGGCTGAAGCTTTCTTT
CASSPKPGQGARAEAFF
>few|TRBJ1-5|15|.|TRBV10-3
TGTGCCATCAGTGAGGGAAGACAGAACAATCAGCCCCAGCATTTT
CAISEGRQNNQPQHF
>.|TRBJ1-4|17|.|TRBV6-6
TGTGCCAGCAGTCCCGGGATCTACCTTGCAACTAATGAAAAACTGTTTTTT
CASSPGIYLATNEKLFF
>once|TRBJ2-7|11|.|TRBV2
TGTGCCAGCAGTGAGCGGTCTGGGCAGTACTTC
CASSERSGQYF
>.|TRBJ2-1|12|.|TRBV12-3/TRBV12-4
TGTGCCAGCAGTGGGCGGGACAATGAGCAGTTCTTC
CASSGRDNEQFF
>.|TRBJ2-1|15|.|TRBV7-8
TGTGCCAGCAGCCGAGGACTCACTCTATACAATGAGCAGTTCTTC
CASSRGLTLYNEQFF
>.|TRBJ2-5|13|.|TRBV5-6
TGTGCCAGCAGCTTGGGATTCGCGGAGACCCAGTACTTC
CASSLGFAETQYF
>.|TRBJ2-1|15|TRBD2|TRBV3-1/TRBV3-2
TGTGCCAGCAGCCAAGGAAGCGGGACGGTCGATGAGCAGTTCTTC
CASSQGSGTVDEQFF
>.|TRBJ1-1|14|.|TRBV27
TGTGCCAGTAGCCCGGGGACACCGAACACTGAAGCTTTCTTT
CASSPGTPNTEAFF
>.|TRBJ1-5|14|.|TRBV19
TGTGCCAGTAAACACGACTATAGCAATCAGCCCCAGCATTTT
CASKHDYSNQPQHF
>.|TRBJ2-5|16|TRBD2|TRBV7-9
TGTGCCAGCAGCCTAACGGGGGGACTGTACCAAGAGACCCAGTACTTC
CASSLTGGLYQETQYF
>.|TRBJ2-2|16|TRBD1|TRBV28
TGTGCCAGCAGTTTCTTTTTGGGACAGGGGGCCGGGGAGCTGTTTTTT
CASSFFLGQGAGELFF